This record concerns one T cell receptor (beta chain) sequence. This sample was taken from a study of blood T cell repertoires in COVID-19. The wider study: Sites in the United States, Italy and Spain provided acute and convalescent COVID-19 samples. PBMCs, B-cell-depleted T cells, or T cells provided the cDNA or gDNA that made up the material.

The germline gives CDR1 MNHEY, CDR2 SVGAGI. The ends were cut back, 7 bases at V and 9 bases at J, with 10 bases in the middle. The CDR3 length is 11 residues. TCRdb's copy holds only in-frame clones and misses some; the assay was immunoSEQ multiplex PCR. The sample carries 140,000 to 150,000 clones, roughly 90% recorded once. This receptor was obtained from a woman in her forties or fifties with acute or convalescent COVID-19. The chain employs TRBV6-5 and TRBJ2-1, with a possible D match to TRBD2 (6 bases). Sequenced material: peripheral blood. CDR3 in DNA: TGTGCCAGCAACGAGGAGGGTGAGCAGTTCTTC. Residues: CASNEEGEQFF.